The next 19 T cell receptor beta chains were all read from a single sample in a study of OX40 agonist ivuxolimab in advanced cancers. Assay: immunoSEQ multiplex PCR; the TCRdb copy retains only in-frame clones and omits some. Here the sample spans more than 45,000 clones, around 82% being singletons. The sequences come from CD4+ or CD8+ T cells sorted from blood, collected in a trial of the OX40 agonist ivuxolimab. The receptors come from an adult with an advanced solid tumor such as melanoma, head and neck, liver or kidney cancer.

This clone occurred once. V usage is TRBV20-1 and J usage is TRBJ2-7, with D perhaps matching TRBD1 or TRBD2 (5 bases each). Germline V lookup: CDR1 DFQATT, CDR2 SNEGSKA (reference sequence). The CDR3 has 11 amino acids. V shed 5 bases and J shed 5 bases, with 10 bases lying between them. The CDR3 DNA reads TGCAGTGCTGATCAGGGAGACGAGCAGTACTTC. Protein product: CSADQGDEQYF.

The chain recombines TRBV5-4 with TRBJ2-5, with 7 positions matching TRBD1. The junction had 8 bases not matched to a gene; V was cut back by 5 bases and J by 1 base. CDR3 length equals 15 residues. The germline CDR1 and CDR2 sequences are SGHNT and YYREEE (reference sequence). The chain's CDR3 is CASRLDRVGQETQYF. The DNA for the CDR3 is TGTGCCAGCAGACTAGACAGGGTAGGCCAAGAGACCCAGTACTTC.

The chain has TRBV7-2 and TRBJ2-1; D unclear. V was clipped by 3 bases and J by 0 bases, with 12 bases between them. CDR3 length: 16 residues. Germline CDR1 is SGHTA and CDR2 is FQGNSA. The CDR3: CASSLSKQSSYNEQFF. The CDR3 DNA is TGTGCCAGCAGCTTGTCCAAGCAAAGCTCCTACAATGAGCAGTTCTTC.

V and J are TRBV6-1 and TRBJ2-5; no reliable D call. The ends were cut back, 6 bases at V and 1 base at J, with 3 bases in the middle. Germline-derived CDR1 and CDR2 are MNHNS and SASEGT. This CDR3 spans 11 amino acids. The CDR3 loop reads CASRAQETQYF. In DNA form, the CDR3 reads TGTGCCAGCAGAGCCCAAGAGACCCAGTACTTC.

This chain connects TRBV7-8 to TRBJ2-2, with TRBD2 matching 7 bases. The J segment lost 0 bases and the V segment lost 5 bases, leaving 3 bases of the junction unmatched. Per the germline V gene, CDR1 is SGHVS and CDR2 is FQNEAQ. The CDR3 contains 15 residues. In DNA, the CDR3 is TGTGCCAGCAGCCCCGGGGGGACGAACACCGGGGAGCTGTTTTTT. It specifies CASSPGGTNTGELFF.

The chain carries TRBV7-2 and TRBJ1-2; 9 bases are a match to TRBD1. The CDR3 is 15 residues long. J gave up 4 bases and V 5 bases, and 8 bases lay outside the gene matches. Germline-derived CDR1 and CDR2 are SGHTA and FQGNSA. The CDR3 DNA sequence: TGTGCCAGCAGCCCAGGACAGGGGTACGTCTATGGCTACACCTTC. Its translation is CASSPGQGYVYGYTF.

This clone has more than one count but fewer than ten. The chain carries TRBV11-2 and TRBJ1-4; D is uncertain. Trimming took off 5 bases at V and 3 bases at J, with 7 bases between the two ends. The CDR3 length is 13 residues. Germline V CDR1 and CDR2: SGHAT, FQNNGV. The CDR3 sequence: CASSRVANEKLFF. The CDR3 DNA follows: TGTGCCAGCAGCCGGGTGGCTAATGAAAAACTGTTTTTT.

The rearrangement joins TRBV30 to TRBJ1-1; unclear D gene. This CDR3 is 14 amino acids long. CDR1 and CDR2 from the germline V gene are GTSNPN and SVGIG (reference sequence). Trimming removed 1 base from V and 6 bases from J, with 15 bases in between. The CDR3 nucleotides are TGTGCCTGGAGTGGGGATTTAAAAAAAGCTGAAGCTTTCTTT. The encoded protein is CAWSGDLKKAEAFF.

This clone was seen a few times. This sequence joins TRBV28 and TRBJ1-1; 9 bases fit TRBD1. V gave up 6 bases and J gave up 5 bases; unmatched junction bases: 7. CDR1 is MDHEN, CDR2 SYDVKM, per germline. The CDR3 has 14 residues. CDR3 protein: CASSQGQGRTEAFF. CDR3 coding DNA: TGTGCCAGCAGCCAAGGACAGGGGAGGACTGAAGCTTTCTTT.

This chain connects TRBV4-1 to TRBJ2-2; TRBD2 agrees at 9 bases. The CDR3 has 16 amino acids. The V gene end was trimmed by 6 bases and the J gene end by 1 base; junction bases not matched to a gene: 6. Germline V gives CDR1 MGHRA, CDR2 YSYEKL. In DNA form, the CDR3 reads TGCGCCAGCAGTCAGAGACTAGCGGAGAACACCGGGGAGCTGTTTTTT. It encodes CASSQRLAENTGELFF.

The chain links TRBV29-1 to TRBJ2-1; TRBD1 matches 9 bases. The CDR3 loop spans 15 amino acids. Germline loops: CDR1 SQVTM, CDR2 ANQGSEA. V was pared by 2 bases and J by 3 bases, with 5 bases of the junction left unmatched. CDR3 sequence: CSVEPGQGNYNEQFF. The DNA of the CDR3 is TGCAGCGTTGAACCGGGACAGGGCAACTACAATGAGCAGTTCTTC.

The chain is built from TRBV2 and TRBJ1-2; weak D call: TRBD1 (6 bases). This CDR3 has 15 residues. Germline CDR1 and CDR2: SNHLY and FYNNEI. Trimming shortened V by 6 bases and J by 2 bases, and 16 bases separated the two germline ends. The CDR3 spells CASSPEGGANYGYTF. CDR3 coding DNA: TGTGCCAGCAGCCCCGAGGGGGGGGCGAACTATGGCTACACCTTC. The variable domain in full, completed from reference TRBV2 and TRBJ1-2, reads EPEVTQTPSHQVTQMGQEVILRCVPISNHLYFYWYRQILGQKVEFLVSFYNNEISEKSEIFDDQFSVERPDGSNFTLKIRSTKLEDSAMYFCASSPEGGANYGYTFGSGTRLTVV.

The chain links TRBV7-2 to TRBJ1-2, with a possible D match to TRBD1 (5 bases). Germline-derived CDR1 and CDR2 are SGHTA and FQGNSA. The length of the CDR3 is 13 residues. Between the trimmed V and J ends, which lost 5 bases and 6 bases, there was a span of 13 bases. The CDR3 is CASSLSGYHGYTF. Written as DNA, the CDR3 is TGTGCCAGCAGCCTGTCAGGGTATCATGGCTACACCTTC. The full variable domain, with the rest looked up from reference TRBV7-2 and TRBJ1-2, is GAGVSQSPSNKVTEKGKDVELRCDPISGHTALYWYRQSLGQGLEFLIYFQGNSAPDKSGLPSDRFSAERTGGSVSTLTIQRTQQEDSAVYLCASSLSGYHGYTFGSGTRLTVV.

The chain is built from TRBV7-9 and TRBJ1-4, with D perhaps TRBD1 (6 bases). CDR1 and CDR2 from the germline V gene are SEHNR and FQNEAQ (reference sequence). Trimming took off 5 bases at V and 8 bases at J, with 15 bases between the two ends. The CDR3 spans 14 residues. The CDR3 DNA follows: TGTGCCAGCAGCCTCCAGGGGCACGGGGAAAAACTGTTTTTT. It specifies CASSLQGHGEKLFF.

This sequence joins TRBV29-1 and TRBJ1-1, with 7 bases identical to TRBD1. CDR3 length: 13 amino acids. The V segment lost 7 bases and the J segment 4 bases; nucleotides outside the gene matches: 9. CDR1 and CDR2 from the germline V gene are SQVTM and ANQGSEA. The DNA of the CDR3 is TGCAGCGCTTGGGGACAGCCTAGCACTGAAGCTTTCTTT. It yields the protein CSAWGQPSTEAFF.

V usage is TRBV5-1 and J usage is TRBJ2-3; 8 bases match TRBD1. V dropped 2 bases and J dropped 2; count of bases not matched to a gene: 4. There are 15 residues in the CDR3. Germline loops: CDR1 SGHRS, CDR2 YFSETQ. CDR3 nucleotides: TGCGCCAGCAGCTTTGCAGGGGGCATCACAGATACGCAGTATTTT. Its translation: CASSFAGGITDTQYF.

This chain joins TRBV2 and TRBJ1-6; possible D gene TRBD1, 5 bases. Germline loops: CDR1 SNHLY, CDR2 FYNNEI. The V end was cut by 4 bases, the J end by 6 bases, with 19 bases between. This CDR3 contains 17 residues. The CDR3 sequence: CASSVPRDRLSNSPLHF. The DNA of the CDR3 is TGTGCCAGCAGTGTCCCCCGGGACCGCCTAAGTAATTCACCCCTCCACTTT. The entire variable domain, with the rest obtained from reference TRBV2 and TRBJ1-6, is as follows: EPEVTQTPSHQVTQMGQEVILRCVPISNHLYFYWYRQILGQKVEFLVSFYNNEISEKSEIFDDQFSVERPDGSNFTLKIRSTKLEDSAMYFCASSVPRDRLSNSPLHFGNGTRLTVT.

A note on this clone: The junction shows a germline mismatch at one end, possibly a read error. The sample carries other DNA sequences with the same CDR3. V is TRBV6-5 and J is TRBJ1-5, with 8 bases fitting TRBD1. The germline gives CDR1 MNHEY, CDR2 SVGAGI. The CDR3 has 15 amino acids. This CDR3 reads CASSYSQGAGQPQHF. Here the CDR3 DNA reads TGTGCCAGTAGTTACTCCCAGGGGGCAGGCCAGCCCCAGCATTTT.

V and J are TRBV5-4 and TRBJ2-1, with a possible D match to TRBD2 (6 bases). The CDR3 totals 16 residues. Germline V gene lookup returns CDR1 SGHNT and CDR2 YYREEE (reference sequence). Deletions cut 4 bases from V and 4 bases from J, with 18 bases between. The CDR3 sequence: CASSPFGGRAYNEQFF. CDR3 sequence (DNA): TGTGCCAGCAGCCCTTTTGGAGGGCGGGCTTACAATGAGCAGTTCTTC.